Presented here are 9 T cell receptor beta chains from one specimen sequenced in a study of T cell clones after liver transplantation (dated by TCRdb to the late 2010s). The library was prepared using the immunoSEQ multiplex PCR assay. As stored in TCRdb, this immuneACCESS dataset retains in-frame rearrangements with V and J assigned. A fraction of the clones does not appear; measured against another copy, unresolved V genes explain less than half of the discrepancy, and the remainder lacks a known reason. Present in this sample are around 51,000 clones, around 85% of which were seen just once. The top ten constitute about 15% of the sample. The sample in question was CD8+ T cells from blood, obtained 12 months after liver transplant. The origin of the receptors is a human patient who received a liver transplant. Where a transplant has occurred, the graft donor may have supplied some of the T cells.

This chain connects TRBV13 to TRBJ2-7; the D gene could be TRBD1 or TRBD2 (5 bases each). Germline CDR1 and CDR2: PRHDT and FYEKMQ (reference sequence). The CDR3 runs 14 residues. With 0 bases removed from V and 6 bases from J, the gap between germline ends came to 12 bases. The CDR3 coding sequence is TGTGCCAGCAGCTTAGGCCAGGGAGACGGCGAGCAGTACTTC. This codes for CASSLGQGDGEQYF.

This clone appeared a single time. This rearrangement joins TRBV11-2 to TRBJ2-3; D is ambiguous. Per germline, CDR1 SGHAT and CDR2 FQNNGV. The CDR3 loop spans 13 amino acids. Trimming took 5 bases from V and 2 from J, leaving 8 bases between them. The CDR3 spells CASSLSITDTQYF. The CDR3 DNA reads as TGTGCCAGCAGCCTCAGTATCACAGATACGCAGTATTTT. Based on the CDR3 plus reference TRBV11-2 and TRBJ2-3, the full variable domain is EAGVAQSPRYKIIEKRQSVAFWCNPISGHATLYWYQQILGQGPKLLIQFQNNGVVDDSQLPKDRFSAERLKGVDSTLKIQPAKLEDSAVYLCASSLSITDTQYFGPGTRLTVL.

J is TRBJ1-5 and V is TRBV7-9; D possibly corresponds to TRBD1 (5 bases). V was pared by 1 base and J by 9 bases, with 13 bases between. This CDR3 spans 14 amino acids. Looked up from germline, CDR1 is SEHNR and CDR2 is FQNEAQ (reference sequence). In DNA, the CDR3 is TGTGCCAGCAGCTTAGGCTGGGGGAGGGGGCCCCAGCATTTT. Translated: CASSLGWGRGPQHF.

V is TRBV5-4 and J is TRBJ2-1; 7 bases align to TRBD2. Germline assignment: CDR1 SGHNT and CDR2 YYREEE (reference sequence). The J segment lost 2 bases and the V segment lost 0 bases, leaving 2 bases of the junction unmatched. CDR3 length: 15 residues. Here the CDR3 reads CASSLAREAYNEQFF. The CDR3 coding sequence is TGTGCCAGCAGCTTGGCTCGGGAGGCCTACAATGAGCAGTTCTTC. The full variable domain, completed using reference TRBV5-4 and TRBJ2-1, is ETGVTQSPTHLIKTRGQQVTLRCSSQSGHNTVSWYQQALGQGPQFIFQYYREEENGRGNFPPRFSGLQFPNYSSELNVNALELDDSALYLCASSLAREAYNEQFFGPGTRLTVL.

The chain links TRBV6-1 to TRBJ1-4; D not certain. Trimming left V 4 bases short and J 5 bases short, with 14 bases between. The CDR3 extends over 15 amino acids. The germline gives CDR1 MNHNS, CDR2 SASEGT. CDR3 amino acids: CASSGFADWNEKLFF. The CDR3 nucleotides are TGTGCCAGCAGTGGGTTTGCGGATTGGAATGAAAAACTGTTTTTT.

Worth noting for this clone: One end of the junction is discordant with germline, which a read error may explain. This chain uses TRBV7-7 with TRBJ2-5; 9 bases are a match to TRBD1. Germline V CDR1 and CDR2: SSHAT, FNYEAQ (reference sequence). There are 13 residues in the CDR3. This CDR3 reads CASSLAQGASLDF. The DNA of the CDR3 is TGTGCTAGCAGCTTAGCACAGGGGGCGTCCTTGGACTTC. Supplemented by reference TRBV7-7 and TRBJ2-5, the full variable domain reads GAGVSQSPRYKVTKRGQDVTLRCDPISSHATLYWYQQALGQGPEFLTYFNYEAQPDKSGLPSDRFSAERPEGSISTLTIQRTEQRDSAMYRCASSLAQGASLDFGPGTRLLVL.

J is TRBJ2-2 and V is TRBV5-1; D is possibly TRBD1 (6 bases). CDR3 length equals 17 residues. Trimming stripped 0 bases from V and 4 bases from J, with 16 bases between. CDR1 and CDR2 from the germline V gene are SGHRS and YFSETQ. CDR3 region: CASSLAVNVGGTGELFF. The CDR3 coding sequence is TGCGCCAGCAGCTTGGCCGTAAACGTAGGGGGCACCGGGGAGCTGTTTTTT. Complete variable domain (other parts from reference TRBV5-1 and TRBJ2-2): KAGVTQTPRYLIKTRGQQVTLSCSPISGHRSVSWYQQTPGQGLQFLFEYFSETQRNKGNFPGRFSGRQFSNSRSEMNVSTLELGDSALYLCASSLAVNVGGTGELFFGEGSRLTVL.

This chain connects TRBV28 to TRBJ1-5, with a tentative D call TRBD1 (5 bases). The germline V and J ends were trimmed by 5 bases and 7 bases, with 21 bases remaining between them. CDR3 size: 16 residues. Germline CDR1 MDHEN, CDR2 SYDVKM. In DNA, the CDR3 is TGTGCCAGCAGTCGTACTTCGGGGGATGGGCAACAGCCCCAGCATTTT. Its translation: CASSRTSGDGQQPQHF. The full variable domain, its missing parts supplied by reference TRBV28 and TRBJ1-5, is DVKVTQSSRYLVKRTGEKVFLECVQDMDHENMFWYRQDPGLGLRLIYFSYDVKMKEKGDIPEGYSVSREKKERFSLILESASTNQTSMYLCASSRTSGDGQQPQHFGDGTRLSIL.

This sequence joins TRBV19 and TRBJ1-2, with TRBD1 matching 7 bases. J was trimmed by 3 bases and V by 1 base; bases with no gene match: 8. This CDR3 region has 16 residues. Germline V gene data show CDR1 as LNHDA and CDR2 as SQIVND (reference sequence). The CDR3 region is CASSIVPGGGYYGYTF. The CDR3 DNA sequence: TGTGCCAGTAGTATAGTCCCGGGAGGGGGCTACTATGGCTACACCTTC.